This T cell receptor beta chain was captured by sequencing in a study of T cells in Graves' hyperthyroidism and ophthalmopathy. Study outcomes and limitations: Blood held most thyroid clonotypes expanded above 0.001 frequency. Model predictions of ophthalmopathy came a median around 6.5 months before onset.

There are many counts of this clonotype. Its specificity is not known. The CDR3 is 15 residues long. V was shortened by 2 bases and J by 0 bases, with 8 bases between the two germline ends. Germline V gene sequence: CDR1 SNHLY, CDR2 FYNNEI. RNA transcripts served as the template for amplifying TCR beta CDR3 regions. Carried out on the TCR CDR3, a first-round RT-PCR used the HTBI primer set. One entry per CDR3 protein, called by TCRdb with MiXCR from the multiplex PCR reads. Of a few hundred thousand distinct CDR3 sequences in the sample, about half were seen once. The sample consisted of peripheral blood or thyroid tissue (not recorded which). This chain joins TRBV2 and TRBJ1-5, with D possibly being TRBD1 (5 bases). The sequence was obtained from a woman between 18 and 30 years old with Graves' hyperthyroidism. CDR3: CASSERDYSNQPQHF. As DNA, the CDR3 is TGTGCCAGCAGTGAACGGGACTATAGCAATCAGCCCCAGCATTTT. Full variable domain (remainder filled in from reference TRBV2 and TRBJ1-5): EPEVTQTPSHQVTQMGQEVILRCVPISNHLYFYWYRQILGQKVEFLVSFYNNEISEKSEIFDDQFSVERPDGSNFTLKIRSTKLEDSAMYFCASSERDYSNQPQHFGDGTRLSIL.